Presented here are 21 T cell receptor beta chains from one specimen sequenced in a study of T cell responses to AZD1222 COVID-19 vaccine. Some clones are missing from TCRdb's copy, which holds only in-frame ones; the method was immunoSEQ multiplex PCR. The top ten clones hold 0.55% of a sample with about 270,000 clones, around 93% of them seen once. Sequenced here: peripheral blood, sampled 28 days after the second AZD1222 dose. These receptors originate from an adult who received the AZD1222 COVID-19 vaccine.

The genes are TRBV9 and TRBJ2-7; a weak D match, TRBD2 (6 bases). The CDR3 has 14 amino acids. Trimming took 4 bases from V and 6 from J, leaving 17 bases between them. Per the germline V gene, CDR1 is SGDLS and CDR2 is YYNGEE. The CDR3 sequence is CASSPRPGGPEQYF. In DNA, the CDR3 is TGTGCCAGCAGCCCTCGTCCCGGGGGACCCGAGCAGTACTTC.

V gene TRBV7-2 combines with J gene TRBJ2-3; D gene ambiguous. Germline CDR1 reads SGHTA; CDR2 reads FQGNSA. V was shortened by 4 bases and J by 5 bases, with 13 bases between the two germline ends. This CDR3 is 14 amino acids long. The CDR3: CASSYPYSKDTQYF. CDR3 DNA: TGTGCCAGCAGCTACCCCTACTCGAAAGATACGCAGTATTTT. The full variable domain, rest sourced from reference TRBV7-2 and TRBJ2-3, is GAGVSQSPSNKVTEKGKDVELRCDPISGHTALYWYRQSLGQGLEFLIYFQGNSAPDKSGLPSDRFSAERTGGSVSTLTIQRTQQEDSAVYLCASSYPYSKDTQYFGPGTRLTVL.

A single count supports this clone. This chain links TRBV3-1 (or the pseudogene TRBV3-2) with TRBJ2-5; the match to TRBD2 covers 10 bases. Germline assignment: CDR1 LGHDT and CDR2 YNNKEL (reference sequence). The CDR3 runs to 15 residues. The V gene end was trimmed by 3 bases and the J gene end by 4 bases; junction bases not matched to a gene: 5. CDR3 amino acids: CASSHGTSDSETQYF. CDR3 DNA: TGTGCCAGCAGCCATGGGACTAGCGATTCAGAGACCCAGTACTTC.

This chain links TRBV7-6 with TRBJ2-3; TRBD1 matches at 8 bases. The V and J ends lost 5 bases and 5 bases, in that order; junction bases with no gene match: 15. Per the germline V gene, CDR1 is SGHVS and CDR2 is FNYEAQ. The CDR3 has 17 amino acids. The CDR3 reads CASSPLIGGQGRDTQYF. The DNA of the CDR3 is TGTGCCAGCAGCCCCCTTATTGGAGGACAGGGAAGAGATACGCAGTATTTT.

The V call is TRBV5-1, the J call TRBJ1-1, with D unclear. Germline CDR1 reads SGHRS; CDR2 reads YFSETQ. Between the trimmed V and J ends, which lost 4 bases and 0 bases, there was a span of 10 bases. The CDR3 spans 14 residues. CDR3 DNA: TGCGCCAGCAGCCCCGAGCTGGTGAACACTGAAGCTTTCTTT. This gives the protein CASSPELVNTEAFF.

This chain links TRBV30 with TRBJ2-7, with D perhaps TRBD2 (5 bases). The length of the CDR3 is 11 residues. The germline CDR1 and CDR2 sequences are GTSNPN and SVGIG (reference sequence). V lost 5 bases, J lost 2 bases, and 7 bases lay in between. CDR3 sequence: CAWGLAYEQYF. The CDR3 coding sequence is TGTGCCTGGGGACTCGCCTACGAGCAGTACTTC.

This clone was detected a few times. V is TRBV2 and J is TRBJ1-6; D possibly corresponds to TRBD1 (6 bases). This CDR3 is 16 amino acids long. Germline loops: CDR1 SNHLY, CDR2 FYNNEI. The ends were cut back, 2 bases at V and 7 bases at J, with 15 bases in the middle. CDR3 protein: CASSESAGQINSPLHF. Written as DNA, the CDR3 is TGTGCCAGCAGTGAAAGCGCCGGACAGATAAATTCACCCCTCCACTTT. The full variable domain, completed using reference TRBV2 and TRBJ1-6, is EPEVTQTPSHQVTQMGQEVILRCVPISNHLYFYWYRQILGQKVEFLVSFYNNEISEKSEIFDDQFSVERPDGSNFTLKIRSTKLEDSAMYFCASSESAGQINSPLHFGNGTRLTVT.

A few counts support this clone. CDR3 bases: TGTGCCAGCAGCTTTAGGGGGTCAGACTTGGAGACCCAGTACTTC. This gives the protein CASSFRGSDLETQYF. This chain uses TRBV13 with TRBJ2-5; a possible D gene is TRBD1 (6 bases). This CDR3 is built from 15 residues. V dropped 3 bases and J dropped 5 bases, with 16 bases sitting between them. Germline CDR1 and CDR2: PRHDT and FYEKMQ (reference sequence).

This clone showed up just once. The chain joins TRBV24-1 to TRBJ2-1; 8 bases line up with TRBD1. Unmatched junction bases numbered 12, after V lost 4 bases and J lost 5 bases. Per the germline V gene, CDR1 is KGHDR and CDR2 is SFDVKD. The CDR3 is 17 residues long. CDR3 amino acids: CATSDPGTGGAHNEQFF. CDR3 DNA sequence: TGTGCCACCAGTGACCCCGGGACAGGAGGGGCACACAATGAGCAGTTCTTC.

This chain links TRBV5-4 with TRBJ2-5; D is unclear. The length of the CDR3 is 13 residues. From germline, CDR1 is SGHNT and CDR2 YYREEE (reference sequence). Trimming removed 3 bases from V and 5 bases from J, with 11 bases in between. The CDR3 DNA reads as TGTGCCAGCAGCTCGACTGACACTGAGACCCAGTACTTC. Its translation: CASSSTDTETQYF.

This chain's CDR3 is CASSSAGTGLDYGYTF. CDR3 nucleotide sequence: TGTGCCAGCAGTTCCGCCGGGACAGGGCTGGACTATGGCTACACCTTC. The chain uses TRBV6-5 and TRBJ1-2; 9 nucleotides line up with TRBD1. This CDR3 is built from 16 residues. Germline CDR1 is MNHEY and CDR2 is SVGAGI. V gave up 4 bases and J gave up 3 bases; unmatched junction bases: 9.

This clone was observed a single time. The V and J genes are TRBV20-1 and TRBJ1-2; D is undetermined. The CDR3 sequence is 11 residues long. Per germline, CDR1 DFQATT and CDR2 SNEGSKA (reference sequence). Trimming took 5 bases from V and 8 from J, leaving 12 bases between them. CDR3 amino acids: CSAAQRSGYTF. For the CDR3, the DNA is TGCAGTGCTGCCCAACGAAGCGGCTACACCTTC.

V is TRBV15 and J is TRBJ1-2; D uncertain. Trimming left V 0 bases short and J 8 bases short, with 10 bases between. The CDR3 contains 13 residues. CDR1 and CDR2 from the germline V gene are LNHNV and YYDKDF (reference sequence). CDR3 region: CATSRDRTGGYTF. In nucleotides, the CDR3 is TGTGCCACCAGCAGAGATCGCACTGGGGGCTACACCTTC.

The J gene is TRBJ2-7, the V gene TRBV2, with D maybe TRBD2 (5 bases). CDR3 length equals 13 residues. Germline values: CDR1 SNHLY, CDR2 FYNNEI. V was clipped by 10 bases and J by 9 bases, with 22 bases between them. The CDR3 spells CAILGTGSFGQYF. For the CDR3, the DNA is TGTGCCATCTTGGGTACGGGATCCTTCGGGCAGTACTTC. Drawing the rest from reference TRBV2 and TRBJ2-7, the complete variable domain is EPEVTQTPSHQVTQMGQEVILRCVPISNHLYFYWYRQILGQKVEFLVSFYNNEISEKSEIFDDQFSVERPDGSNFTLKIRSTKLEDSAMYFCAILGTGSFGQYFGPGTRLTVT.

The chain links TRBV9 to TRBJ2-7; TRBD2 is a possible D gene (7 bases). Germline-derived CDR1 and CDR2 are SGDLS and YYNGEE. This CDR3 region has 15 residues. V was cut by 0 bases and J by 1 base, with 11 bases left in between. CDR3 nucleotide sequence: TGTGCCAGCAGCGTAGAAGGGGGGGCTTCCTACGAGCAGTACTTC. Protein sequence: CASSVEGGASYEQYF.

This chain joins TRBV6-5 and TRBJ2-7; 10 nucleotides agree with TRBD2. The length of the CDR3 is 13 residues. V trimming: 8 bases; J trimming: 4 bases; junction bases outside the gene matches: 5. CDR1 MNHEY and CDR2 SVGAGI come from the germline V gene. The CDR3 region has the DNA TGTGCCAGCGGTCCAGCGGGAGGGTACGAGCAGTACTTC. Amino acid sequence: CASGPAGGYEQYF.

V is TRBV12-2 and J is TRBJ1-5; TRBD1, as called in the table, went unchecked against the DNA. TRBV12-2 is classified as a pseudogene. The CDR3 runs to 17 residues. The CDR3 loop is CASRFLPATQSNQPQHF. CDR3 sequence (DNA): TGTGCAAGTCGCTTTCTTCCGGCCACACAGAGTAATCAGCCCCAGCATTTT.

V is TRBV28 and J is TRBJ2-7; TRBD1 aligns across 9 bases. The J segment lost 4 bases and the V segment lost 6 bases, leaving 10 bases of the junction unmatched. The CDR3 sequence is 15 residues long. Germline V gene sequence: CDR1 MDHEN, CDR2 SYDVKM. CDR3 coding DNA: TGTGCCAGCAGCCTCACAGGGGGCGCCCATTACGAGCAGTACTTC. Residues: CASSLTGGAHYEQYF. The full variable domain, its missing parts supplied by reference TRBV28 and TRBJ2-7, is DVKVTQSSRYLVKRTGEKVFLECVQDMDHENMFWYRQDPGLGLRLIYFSYDVKMKEKGDIPEGYSVSREKKERFSLILESASTNQTSMYLCASSLTGGAHYEQYFGPGTRLTVT.

V is TRBV27 and J is TRBJ1-1, with D possibly matching TRBD1 (6 bases). Germline CDR1 and CDR2: MNHEY and SMNVEV (reference sequence). This CDR3 is built from 13 residues. Between the trimmed V and J ends, which lost 8 bases and 1 base, there was a span of 11 bases. CDR3 loop: CASHRVGNTEAFF. The CDR3 DNA reads TGTGCCAGCCACAGGGTTGGGAACACTGAAGCTTTCTTT.

This clone was seen a single time. The junction shows a germline mismatch at one end, possibly a read error. The V gene is TRBV28, the J gene TRBJ2-3, with 10 bases fitting TRBD2. The CDR3 is 14 residues long. In germline, CDR1 is MDHEN, CDR2 SYDVKM. The CDR3 DNA sequence: TGTGCCAGCAATCAGGGACTAGCGCGCACCCCGCGGGATTTT. As protein: CASNQGLARTPRDF. Looking up the rest from reference TRBV28 and TRBJ2-3 gives the full variable domain: DVKVTQSSRYLVKRTGEKVFLECVQDMDHENMFWYRQDPGLGLRLIYFSYDVKMKEKGDIPEGYSVSREKKERFSLILESASTNQTSMYLCASNQGLARTPRDFGPGTRLTVL.

V usage is TRBV3-1 (or the pseudogene TRBV3-2) and J usage is TRBJ2-7; 13 bases are shared with TRBD2. J lost 5 bases, V lost 6 bases, and 1 base had no gene match. The V gene's germline CDR1 is LGHDT and CDR2 YNNKEL (reference sequence). This CDR3 comprises 13 residues. CDR3 amino acids: CASRTSGGDEQYF. The CDR3 DNA follows: TGTGCCAGCAGAACTAGCGGGGGGGACGAGCAGTACTTC.